A single sample is the source of the 15 T cell receptor beta chains below, sequenced in a study of control samples from healthy donors and cancer patients. This table comes from immunoSEQ multiplex PCR, and its TCRdb copy is limited to in-frame clones, with some not included. The table shows about 59,000 clones, with more than 75% occurring only once. The specimen was PBMCs. The receptors come from a woman aged 55-75 years with lung cancer.

The V gene is TRBV11-3, the J gene TRBJ2-1, with D possibly matching TRBD1 (6 bases). Trimming removed 4 bases at V and 6 bases at J, with 16 bases between. The CDR3 extends over 15 amino acids. Per the germline V gene, CDR1 is SGHNT and CDR2 is YENEEA. The CDR3 region is CASSSGDPGVNEQFF. The CDR3 DNA follows: TGTGCCAGCAGCTCAGGGGACCCCGGGGTCAATGAGCAGTTCTTC. The variable domain in full, completed from reference TRBV11-3 and TRBJ2-1, reads EAGVVQSPRYKIIEKKQPVAFWCNPISGHNTLYWYLQNLGQGPELLIRYENEEAVDDSQLPKDRFSAERLKGVDSTLKIQPAELGDSAVYLCASSSGDPGVNEQFFGPGTRLTVL.

V and J are TRBV5-6 and TRBJ2-2; weak D call: TRBD2 (6 bases). This CDR3 contains 15 residues. Per germline, CDR1 SGHDT and CDR2 YYEEEE. V lost 6 bases and J 5 bases, leaving 17 bases between the germline ends. CDR3: CASNRGASGTGELFF. The CDR3 DNA reads TGTGCCAGCAACCGCGGGGCCTCGGGGACCGGGGAGCTGTTTTTT.

The V and J genes are TRBV4-2 and TRBJ2-1, with 8 bases identical to TRBD2. This CDR3 comprises 17 residues. V gave up 0 bases and J gave up 0 bases; unmatched junction bases: 4. Germline-derived CDR1 and CDR2 are LGHNA and YNFKEQ. The CDR3 here is CASSQELAASSYNEQFF. DNA of the CDR3: TGTGCCAGCAGCCAAGAACTAGCGGCGAGCTCCTACAATGAGCAGTTCTTC.

V and J are TRBV6-5 and TRBJ1-1, with 10 positions matching TRBD1. The ends lost 6 bases at V and 6 bases at J; junction bases unmatched: 10. In germline, CDR1 is MNHEY, CDR2 SVGAGI. This CDR3 contains 15 residues. CDR3 DNA sequence: TGTGCCAGCAGAACGGGGGACAGGGGAAACGCTGAAGCTTTCTTT. Amino acid sequence: CASRTGDRGNAEAFF.

The chain employs TRBV6-4 and TRBJ2-7; no reliable D call. Germline-derived CDR1 and CDR2 are MRHNA and SNTAGT. CDR3 length: 20 amino acids. The V end lost 2 bases, the J end lost 6 bases, and 32 bases lay between the germline ends. The CDR3 bases are TGTGCCAGCAGTGACGTAACAGATTGCCTCCCGACGACCACTGCCTGCGAGCAGTACTTC. As protein: CASSDVTDCLPTTTACEQYF.

This chain connects TRBV5-1 to TRBJ1-2; D may be TRBD1 (5 bases). V lost 4 bases and J 3 bases, leaving 16 bases between the germline ends. The germline V gene has CDR1 SGHRS and CDR2 YFSETQ. The CDR3 sequence is 15 residues long. The CDR3, as DNA: TGCGCCAGCAGCCTGGGGGGAACAAATCACTATGGCTACACCTTC. It translates to CASSLGGTNHYGYTF. Variable domain in full (rest from reference TRBV5-1 and TRBJ1-2): KAGVTQTPRYLIKTRGQQVTLSCSPISGHRSVSWYQQTPGQGLQFLFEYFSETQRNKGNFPGRFSGRQFSNSRSEMNVSTLELGDSALYLCASSLGGTNHYGYTFGSGTRLTVV.

The chain has TRBV28 and TRBJ1-5, with TRBD1 as a possible D gene (6 bases). This CDR3 has 15 amino acids. CDR1 and CDR2 (germline): MDHEN, SYDVKM. V lost 10 bases and J lost 0, with 16 bases in between. Here the CDR3 reads CATIGQTNSNQPQHF. The CDR3 DNA reads TGTGCCACTATCGGACAGACCAATAGCAATCAGCCCCAGCATTTT.

This clone was seen only a few times. The chain uses TRBV18 and TRBJ2-6; D remains ambiguous. The CDR3 consists of 16 residues. Looked up from germline, CDR1 is KGHSH and CDR2 is LQKENI. Trimming cost V 10 bases and J 2 bases, with 18 bases left between them. CDR3 in DNA: TGTGCCATCCGAAAAGACACGGTCACTGGGGCCAACGTCCTGACTTTC. This gives the protein CAIRKDTVTGANVLTF.

The genes are TRBV28 and TRBJ2-1; 9 nucleotides match TRBD2. The CDR3 is made up of 17 amino acids. Germline loops: CDR1 MDHEN, CDR2 SYDVKM. With V trimmed by 5 bases and J by 6 bases, 14 bases remained unmatched. CDR3 sequence: CASSGPLAGVLGNEQFF. Here the CDR3 DNA reads TGTGCCAGCAGTGGCCCATTAGCGGGAGTCCTGGGCAATGAGCAGTTCTTC.

This chain uses TRBV5-1 with TRBJ2-1; D possibly corresponds to TRBD2 (6 bases). In germline, CDR1 is SGHRS, CDR2 YFSETQ. The CDR3 totals 14 residues. V was shortened by 1 base and J by 9 bases, with 14 bases between the two germline ends. The CDR3 nucleotides read TGCGCCAGCAGCTTGCCCCCGGACGGGGGTGAGCAGTTCTTC. Translated, it gives CASSLPPDGGEQFF.

The rearrangement links TRBV5-4 to TRBJ2-3; 8 bases agree with TRBD2. The CDR3 is 16 amino acids. The germline CDR1 and CDR2 sequences are SGHNT and YYREEE (reference sequence). The V and J ends lost 4 bases and 3 bases, in that order; junction bases with no gene match: 10. The CDR3 sequence is CASSRETGGLTDTQYF. DNA for the CDR3: TGTGCCAGCAGCCGAGAAACGGGGGGGCTTACAGATACGCAGTATTTT.

This clone appeared once. This chain joins TRBV11-1 and TRBJ2-6; D is perhaps TRBD1 or TRBD2 (6 bases each). CDR3 length: 14 residues. Trimming removed 6 bases at V and 3 bases at J, with 9 bases between. CDR1 is SGHAT, CDR2 FQDESV, per germline (reference sequence). CDR3 residues: CASSRGLGANVLTF. Written as DNA, the CDR3 is TGTGCCAGCAGTCGGGGGCTTGGGGCCAACGTCCTGACTTTC.

The J gene is TRBJ2-7, the V gene TRBV6-1; 8 bases fit TRBD2. This CDR3 is built from 14 residues. The germline V gene encodes CDR1 MNHNS and CDR2 SASEGT. V lost 3 bases to trimming and J lost 1 base; unmatched junction nucleotides: 2. The CDR3 sequence is CASSETSDSYEQYF. DNA of the CDR3: TGTGCCAGCAGTGAGACTAGCGATTCCTACGAGCAGTACTTC.

The genes are TRBV9 and TRBJ1-3; D remains ambiguous. The germline gives CDR1 SGDLS, CDR2 YYNGEE. V lost 2 bases to trimming and J lost 2 bases, with 8 bases between them. This CDR3 region has 14 residues. The CDR3 DNA follows: TGTGCCAGCAGCGTTACAGATACTGGAAACACCATATATTTT. Amino acid sequence: CASSVTDTGNTIYF.

The chain links TRBV5-1 to TRBJ1-5; D perhaps matches TRBD1 (6 bases). Germline values: CDR1 SGHRS, CDR2 YFSETQ. V was pared by 0 bases and J by 8 bases, with 15 bases between. This CDR3 is 15 amino acids long. Written as DNA, the CDR3 is TGCGCCAGCAGCTTGGCCGGGACACCCGGGGAGCCCCAGCATTTT. It is translated as CASSLAGTPGEPQHF.